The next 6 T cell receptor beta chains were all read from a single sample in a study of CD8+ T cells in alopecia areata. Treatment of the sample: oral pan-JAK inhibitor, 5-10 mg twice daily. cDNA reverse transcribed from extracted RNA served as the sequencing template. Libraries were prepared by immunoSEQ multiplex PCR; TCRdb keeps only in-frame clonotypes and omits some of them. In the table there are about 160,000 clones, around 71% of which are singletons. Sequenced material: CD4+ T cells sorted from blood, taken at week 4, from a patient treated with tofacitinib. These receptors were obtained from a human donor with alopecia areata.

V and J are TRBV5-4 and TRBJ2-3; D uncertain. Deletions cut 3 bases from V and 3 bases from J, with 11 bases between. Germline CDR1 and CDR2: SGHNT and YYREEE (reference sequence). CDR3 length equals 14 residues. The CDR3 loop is CASSSPLKTDTQYF. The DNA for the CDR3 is TGTGCCAGCAGCTCCCCCCTCAAAACAGATACGCAGTATTTT.

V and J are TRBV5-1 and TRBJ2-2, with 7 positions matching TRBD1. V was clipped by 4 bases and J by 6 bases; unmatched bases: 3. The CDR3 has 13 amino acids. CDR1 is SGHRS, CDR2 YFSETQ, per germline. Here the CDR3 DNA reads TGCGCCAGCAGCAACACAGGGGCCGGGGAGCTGTTTTTT. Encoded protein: CASSNTGAGELFF.

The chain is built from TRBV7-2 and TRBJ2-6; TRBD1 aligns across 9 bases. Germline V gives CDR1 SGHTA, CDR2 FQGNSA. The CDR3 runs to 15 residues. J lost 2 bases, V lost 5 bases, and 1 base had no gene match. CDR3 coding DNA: TGTGCCAGCAGCCGACAGGGGGCTGGGGCCAACGTCCTGACTTTC. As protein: CASSRQGAGANVLTF.

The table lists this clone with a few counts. The CDR3 bases are TGTGCCAGCAGGTCCACAGGGGGGTCCTATGGCTACACCTTC. It is translated as CASRSTGGSYGYTF. This sequence joins TRBV28 and TRBJ1-2; 8 nucleotides match TRBD1. J lost 4 bases, V lost 6 bases, and 7 bases had no gene match. The CDR3 has 14 amino acids. Germline CDR1 reads MDHEN; CDR2 reads SYDVKM.

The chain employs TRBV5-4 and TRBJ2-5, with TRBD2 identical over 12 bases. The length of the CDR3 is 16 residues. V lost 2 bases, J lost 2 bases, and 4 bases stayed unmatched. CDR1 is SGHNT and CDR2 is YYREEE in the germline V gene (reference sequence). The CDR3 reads CASSFRLAGEQETQYF. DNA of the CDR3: TGTGCCAGCAGCTTTCGACTAGCGGGGGAGCAAGAGACCCAGTACTTC.

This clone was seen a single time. CDR3 protein: CAWSAGFAGSNQPQHF. As DNA, the CDR3 is TGTGCCTGGAGTGCGGGCTTTGCAGGTAGCAATCAGCCCCAGCATTTT. The gene calls are TRBV30 and TRBJ1-5, with no clear D. CDR1 and CDR2 from the germline V gene are GTSNPN and SVGIG (reference sequence). The CDR3 loop spans 16 amino acids. V was trimmed by 1 base and J by 0 bases, leaving 13 bases between them.